This T cell receptor (beta chain) was sequenced in a study of blood T cell repertoires in COVID-19. Study overall: Collection of acute and convalescent COVID-19 samples took place in the United States, Italy and Spain. The analysed material was cDNA or gDNA that came from T cells, B-cell-depleted T cells, or PBMCs.

The trim removed 5 bases at V and 10 bases at J, leaving 16 bases unmatched. CDR3 length: 16 amino acids. Per germline, CDR1 LGHDT and CDR2 YNNKEL (reference sequence). Study processing details: Amplified reference gene primers provided the basis for estimating nucleated cell counts. Profiled with immunoSEQ multiplex PCR; TCRdb holds only in-frame clones, not every one. From that table come the V and J calls and clone size; the DNA was used to work out D and trimming. Of 15,000 to 20,000 clones detected, around nine tenths appear once; the ten largest clones hold about 49%. This receptor was identified in a human donor in a cohort sampled during active COVID-19. The chain links TRBV3-1 (or the pseudogene TRBV3-2) to TRBJ2-4; 8 nucleotides agree with TRBD1. The sequenced sample consisted of peripheral blood. CDR3 region: CASSEGQGARYMIQYF. The DNA for the CDR3 is TGTGCCAGCAGCGAAGGACAGGGTGCGCGGTATATGATTCAGTACTTC.